This TCR beta chain appears in the sequencing data of a study of shared clonotypes between healthy human individuals. Looking at the study overall: The people who gave samples were a couple of women and three men aged 18 to 49.

The CDR3 sequence is 15 residues long. V was clipped by 0 bases and J by 0 bases, with 9 bases between them. The germline V gene has CDR1 MGHRA and CDR2 YSYEKL. Execution of the assay was at deep level. Profiling relied on immunoSEQ multiplex PCR, and the TCRdb table lists in-frame clones only, not all of them. This table has 2.3 million or so clones, 85% to 95% appearing once. The receptor was derived from a man aged 18 to 29 in good health. Some clones in this sample may be carry-over from other donors' samples. Sequencing was carried out using naive CD4+ T cells from PBMCs. Subset in this sample: CD45RA+ positively selected. The chain uses TRBV4-1 and TRBJ2-7; TRBD2 is a possible D gene (5 bases). CDR3 sequence: CASSQERRFSYEQYF. CDR3 sequence (DNA): TGCGCCAGCAGCCAAGAGAGGAGGTTCTCCTACGAGCAGTACTTC.